The 8 T cell receptor beta chains reported below all come from one sample, sequenced in a study of blood T cell repertoires in COVID-19. The repertoire was sequenced with immunoSEQ multiplex PCR; TCRdb's copy has only in-frame clones and lacks some. The table has 210,000 or so clones, 85% to 90% seen once. The sequencing sample was made of peripheral blood. Source of these receptors: an older woman with acute or convalescent COVID-19.

The J gene is TRBJ2-7, the V gene TRBV6-5; D perhaps matches TRBD1 (5 bases). This CDR3 comprises 14 residues. The V end lost 0 bases, the J end lost 2 bases, and 8 bases lay between the germline ends. Germline V gene sequence: CDR1 MNHEY, CDR2 SVGAGI. As DNA, the CDR3 is TGTGCCAGCAGTTACTCTGGCAGGGCCTACGAGCAGTACTTC. Protein sequence: CASSYSGRAYEQYF.

This clone is a singleton in its sample. The V and J genes are TRBV5-1 and TRBJ1-2; no definite D call. Between the trimmed V and J ends, which lost 4 bases and 4 bases, there was a span of 14 bases. Germline CDR1 is SGHRS and CDR2 is YFSETQ. This CDR3 region has 14 residues. The CDR3 region is CASSPAEVGYGYTF. CDR3 bases: TGCGCCAGCAGCCCGGCGGAAGTTGGCTATGGCTACACCTTC.

This chain links TRBV10-2 with TRBJ2-2; D is perhaps TRBD2 (6 bases). The germline gives CDR1 WSHSY, CDR2 SAAADI. The germline V and J ends were trimmed by 6 bases and 8 bases, with 19 bases remaining between them. The CDR3 is 15 amino acids. Here the CDR3 reads CASRPPGTSAGELFF. The CDR3 coding sequence is TGCGCCAGCAGGCCCCCCGGGACTTCAGCGGGGGAGCTGTTTTTT.

This chain links TRBV6-5 with TRBJ2-7, with D perhaps matching TRBD1 (5 bases). There are 13 residues in the CDR3. The V end was cut by 6 bases, the J end by 2 bases, with 11 bases between. From germline, CDR1 is MNHEY and CDR2 SVGAGI. The CDR3 nucleotides are TGTGCCAGCAGCCAGGGAAGTCCCTACGAGCAGTACTTC. This sequence encodes CASSQGSPYEQYF.

The chain couples TRBV19 to TRBJ1-1; D remains ambiguous. Germline values: CDR1 LNHDA, CDR2 SQIVND (reference sequence). V lost 8 bases to trimming and J lost 2 bases, with 6 bases between them. The CDR3 length is 11 residues. The CDR3 region is CASEGNTEAFF. As DNA, the CDR3 is TGTGCCAGTGAGGGAAACACTGAAGCTTTCTTT. The full variable domain, in which reference TRBV19 and TRBJ1-1 provide the parts outside the CDR3, is DGGITQSPKYLFRKEGQNVTLSCEQNLNHDAMYWYRQDPGQGLRLIYYSQIVNDFQKGDIAEGYSVSREKKESFPLTVTSAQKNPTAFYLCASEGNTEAFFGQGTRLTVV.

The V call is TRBV18, the J call TRBJ1-5; 7 bases map to TRBD1. The CDR3 loop spans 18 amino acids. Trimming cost V 4 bases and J 0 bases; bases outside gene matches: 12. The germline gives CDR1 KGHSH, CDR2 LQKENI. Here the CDR3 reads CASSLDRVAAHSNQPQHF. CDR3 DNA: TGTGCCAGCTCACTCGACAGGGTCGCAGCTCATAGCAATCAGCCCCAGCATTTT.

The chain employs TRBV30 and TRBJ2-7, with TRBD1 matching over 9 bases. Germline-derived CDR1 and CDR2 are GTSNPN and SVGIG (reference sequence). This CDR3 region has 14 residues. The junction had 5 bases not matched to a gene; V was cut back by 2 bases and J by 3 bases. CDR3 in amino acids: CAWSLDRGDYEQYF. In nucleotides, the CDR3 is TGTGCCTGGAGTCTGGACAGGGGCGACTACGAGCAGTACTTC.

The rearrangement joins TRBV7-9 to TRBJ2-7; 7 bases map to TRBD2. The germline gives CDR1 SEHNR, CDR2 FQNEAQ (reference sequence). The CDR3 runs to 17 residues. V dropped 3 bases and J dropped 2; count of bases not matched to a gene: 13. The CDR3 DNA follows: TGTGCCAGCAGCTTCCCGGGCGCGGGGGTAAGCGCCTACGAGCAGTACTTC. It is translated as CASSFPGAGVSAYEQYF.